The rows below give T cell receptor beta chains drawn from one sample of a study of blood T cell repertoires in COVID-19. Only in-frame clones appear in the TCRdb table, and some are missing; sequencing was by immunoSEQ multiplex PCR. The data hold some 200,000 clones, with 89% observed a single time. The specimen sequenced was peripheral blood. Receptors were obtained from a woman in her forties with acute or convalescent COVID-19. The CDR3 runs from the conserved cysteine through the conserved F or W. D genes are given only for firm matches.

d_call | j_call | v_call | cdr3_aa
. | TRBJ1-1 | TRBV18 | CASSPYRITEAFF
. | TRBJ2-3 | TRBV7-9 | CASSLGRASTDTQYF
. | TRBJ2-5 | TRBV5-4 | CASSLGGTQYF
TRBD2 | TRBJ2-1 | TRBV5-1 | CASSSLGGGYNEQFF
TRBD1 | TRBJ1-1 | TRBV6-5 | CASSSTGQGVVAFF
. | TRBJ1-6 | TRBV12-5 | CASASQGGNSPLHF
TRBD1 | TRBJ1-3 | TRBV5-5 | CASSSGTAGNTIYF
. | TRBJ2-2 | TRBV10-1 | CASSESYLRGGTGELFF
. | TRBJ1-2 | TRBV6-5 | CATGDGAGGYTF
. | TRBJ2-3 | TRBV19 | CASSISEGTDTQYF
. | TRBJ1-6 | TRBV30 | CAWTRGAGNSPLHF
. | TRBJ1-1 | TRBV5-4 | CASSHQGKREAFF
TRBD2 | TRBJ2-5 | TRBV5-1 | CASSVSPGLAGGVQETQYF
TRBD2 | TRBJ2-5 | TRBV7-9 | CASSRWAAGGQETQYF
. | TRBJ1-2 | TRBV11-2 | CASSLVGQPLGGYTF
. | TRBJ2-3 | TRBV30 | CAWGGAGDTQYF
. | TRBJ1-2 | TRBV10-1 | CASSNLQGNLDGYTF